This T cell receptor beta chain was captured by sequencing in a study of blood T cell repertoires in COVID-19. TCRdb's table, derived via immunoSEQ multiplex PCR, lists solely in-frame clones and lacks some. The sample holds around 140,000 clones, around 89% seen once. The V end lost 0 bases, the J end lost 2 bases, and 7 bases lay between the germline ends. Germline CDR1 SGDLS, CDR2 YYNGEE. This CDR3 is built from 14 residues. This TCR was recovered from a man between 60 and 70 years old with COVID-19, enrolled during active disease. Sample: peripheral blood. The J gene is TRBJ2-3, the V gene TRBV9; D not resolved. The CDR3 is CASSVAQNTDTQYF. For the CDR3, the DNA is TGTGCCAGCAGCGTAGCCCAAAACACAGATACGCAGTATTTT.